Ten or more counts support the clone carrying this T cell receptor beta chain. The read gets to within 3 residues of the CDR3 end, and the germline J gene fills in the rest. Trimming removed 5 bases from V and 2 bases from J; junction bases left unmatched: 3. The CDR3 is 15 amino acids. The germline gives CDR1 SGHTA, CDR2 FQGNSA. This sample is part of a study of T cell clonality in common variable immunodeficiency. The data were produced by immunoSEQ multiplex PCR, yet TCRdb's version contains in-frame clones alone and is incomplete. The specimen has about 42,000 clones, none found just once. V and J are TRBV7-2 and TRBJ2-6, with 7 bases matching TRBD1. This sequence was found in a person between 18 and 69 years old in good health. Sequenced material: peripheral blood mononuclear cells. The CDR3 protein is CASSPTGPGANVLTF. CDR3 bases read: TGTGCCAGCAGCCCGACAGGGCCTGGGGCCAACGTC. The entire variable domain, with the rest obtained from reference TRBV7-2 and TRBJ2-6, is as follows: GAGVSQSPSNKVTEKGKDVELRCDPISGHTALYWYRQSLGQGLEFLIYFQGNSAPDKSGLPSDRFSAERTGGSVSTLTIQRTQQEDSAVYLCASSPTGPGANVLTFGAGSRLTVL.